Below are 7 T cell receptor beta chains sequenced from a single sample in a study of identical twins. TCRdb re-called the 5' RACE reads through MiXCR, storing one row per CDR3 protein. The data show around 470,000 distinct CDR3 sequences, 14% seen once. The sample was also reused in another study, on yellow fever vaccine responses in identical twins.

Sequencing was carried out using CD4+ T cells sorted from blood. The receptors here all came from a woman aged 18-29 years in good health.

CDR3 nucleotides: TGTGCCAGCAGACCTCAAGAACAATCTAGCACAGATACGCAGTATTTT. It translates to CASRPQEQSSTDTQYF. The rearrangement joins TRBV6-2 or TRBV6-3 to TRBJ2-3; no firm D call. Germline V gives CDR1 MNHEY, CDR2 SVGEGT. The CDR3 is made up of 16 amino acids. V dropped 6 bases and J dropped 0 bases, with 16 bases sitting between them.

This clonotype has more than one count but fewer than ten. This sequence joins TRBV20-1 and TRBJ1-1, with TRBD1 identical over 8 bases. The V gene end was trimmed by 5 bases and the J gene end by 5 bases; junction bases not matched to a gene: 7. This CDR3 is 13 amino acids long. The germline gives CDR1 DFQATT, CDR2 SNEGSKA (reference sequence). CDR3 DNA: TGCAGTGCTTTCAGGGGGCGAAAGACTGAAGCTTTCTTT. Translating it yields CSAFRGRKTEAFF.

This clonotype was observed a few times. The rearrangement joins TRBV5-1 to TRBJ2-5; 10 bases line up with TRBD2. The CDR3 extends over 14 amino acids. From germline, CDR1 is SGHRS and CDR2 YFSETQ. Trimming removed 3 bases from V and 2 bases from J; junction bases left unmatched: 1. The CDR3 sequence: CASSSTSGQETQYF. Here the CDR3 DNA reads TGCGCCAGCAGCTCGACTAGCGGGCAAGAGACCCAGTACTTC.

V and J are TRBV7-3 and TRBJ2-5; D unresolved. The CDR3 loop spans 13 amino acids. Germline V gene data show CDR1 as SGHTA and CDR2 as FQGTGA. V lost 0 bases and J 5 bases, leaving 7 bases between the germline ends. This CDR3 is CASSLTTRETQYF. The CDR3 nucleotides read TGTGCCAGCAGCTTAACTACCCGGGAGACCCAGTACTTC.

The chain combines TRBV29-1 with TRBJ1-2, with D unclear. The CDR3 contains 12 residues. The V end was cut by 7 bases, the J end by 4 bases, with 13 bases between. Germline CDR1 reads SQVTM; CDR2 reads ANQGSEA. The CDR3 bases are TGCAGCGCCACCCGGGAGGGCTATGGCTACACCTTC. It is translated as CSATREGYGYTF.

The J gene is TRBJ2-5, the V gene TRBV7-9, with D tentatively TRBD2 (5 bases). CDR1 SEHNR and CDR2 FQNEAQ come from the germline V gene (reference sequence). Trimming left V 5 bases short and J 1 base short, with 11 bases between. This CDR3 is 14 amino acids long. For the CDR3, the DNA is TGTGCCAGCAGCCTTTTAGCGTCCCAAGAGACCCAGTACTTC. Its translation: CASSLLASQETQYF.

The sample holds a few counts of this clonotype. This chain links TRBV11-2 with TRBJ2-5, with 10 nucleotides matching TRBD2. Germline CDR1 is SGHAT and CDR2 is FQNNGV. The CDR3 is made up of 14 amino acids. V was pared by 3 bases and J by 5 bases, with 3 bases of the junction left unmatched. CDR3 sequence: CASSFTSGVETQYF. CDR3 DNA sequence: TGTGCCAGCAGCTTTACTAGCGGGGTCGAGACCCAGTACTTC.